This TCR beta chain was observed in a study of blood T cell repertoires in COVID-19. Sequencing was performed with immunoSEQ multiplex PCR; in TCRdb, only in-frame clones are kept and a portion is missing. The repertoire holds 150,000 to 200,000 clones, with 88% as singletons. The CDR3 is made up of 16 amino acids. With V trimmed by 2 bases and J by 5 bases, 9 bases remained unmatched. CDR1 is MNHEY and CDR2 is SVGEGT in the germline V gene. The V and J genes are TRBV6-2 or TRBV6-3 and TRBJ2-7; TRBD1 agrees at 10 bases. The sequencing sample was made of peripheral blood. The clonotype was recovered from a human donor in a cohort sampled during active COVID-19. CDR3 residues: CASSYHTDRGLHEQYF. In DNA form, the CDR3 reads TGTGCCAGCAGTTACCATACCGACAGGGGGCTCCACGAGCAGTACTTC.